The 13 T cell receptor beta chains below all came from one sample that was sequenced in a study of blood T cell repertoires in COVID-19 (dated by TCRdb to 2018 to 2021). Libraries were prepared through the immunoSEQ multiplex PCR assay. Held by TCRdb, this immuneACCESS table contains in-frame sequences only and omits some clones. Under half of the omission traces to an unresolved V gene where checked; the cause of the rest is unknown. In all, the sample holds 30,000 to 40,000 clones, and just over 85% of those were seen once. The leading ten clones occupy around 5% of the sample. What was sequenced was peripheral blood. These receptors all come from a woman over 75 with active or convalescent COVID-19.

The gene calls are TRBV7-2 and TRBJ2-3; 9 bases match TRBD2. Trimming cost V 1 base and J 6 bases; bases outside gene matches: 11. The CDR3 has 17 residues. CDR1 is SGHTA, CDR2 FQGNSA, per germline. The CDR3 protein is CASSLEEGGLAGDTQYF. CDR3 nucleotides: TGTGCCAGCAGCTTAGAGGAGGGGGGACTAGCAGGGGATACGCAGTATTTT.

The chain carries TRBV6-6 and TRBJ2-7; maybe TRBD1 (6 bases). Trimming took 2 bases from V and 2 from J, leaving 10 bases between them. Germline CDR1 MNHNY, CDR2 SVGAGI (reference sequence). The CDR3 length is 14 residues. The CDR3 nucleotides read TGTGCCAGCAGTTACAACAGGGAGACCTACGAGCAGTACTTC. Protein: CASSYNRETYEQYF.

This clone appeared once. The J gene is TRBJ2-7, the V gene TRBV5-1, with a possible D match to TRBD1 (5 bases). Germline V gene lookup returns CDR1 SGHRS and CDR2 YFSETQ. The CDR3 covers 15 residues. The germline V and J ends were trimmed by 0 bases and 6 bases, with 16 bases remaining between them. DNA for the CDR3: TGCGCCAGCAGCTTGGGGGTCGCTGGAAGGGGCGAGCAGTACTTC. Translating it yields CASSLGVAGRGEQYF.

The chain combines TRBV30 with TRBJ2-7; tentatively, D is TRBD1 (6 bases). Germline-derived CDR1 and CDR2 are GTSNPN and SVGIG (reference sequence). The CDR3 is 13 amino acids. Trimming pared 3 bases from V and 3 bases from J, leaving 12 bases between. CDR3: CAWSPGHRYEQYF. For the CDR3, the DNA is TGTGCCTGGAGCCCGGGACACCGCTACGAGCAGTACTTC.

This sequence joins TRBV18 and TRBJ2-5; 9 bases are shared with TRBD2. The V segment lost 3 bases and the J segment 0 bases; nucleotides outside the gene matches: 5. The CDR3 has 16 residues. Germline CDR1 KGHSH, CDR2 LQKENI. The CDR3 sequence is CASSPGTSKYQETQYF. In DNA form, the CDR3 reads TGTGCCAGCTCACCCGGGACTAGCAAGTACCAAGAGACCCAGTACTTC.

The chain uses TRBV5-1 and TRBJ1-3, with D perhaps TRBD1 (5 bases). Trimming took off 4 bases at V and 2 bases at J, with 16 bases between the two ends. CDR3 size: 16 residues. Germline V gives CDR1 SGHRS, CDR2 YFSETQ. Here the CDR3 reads CASSQGSRAPGNTIYF. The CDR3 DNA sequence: TGCGCCAGCAGCCAAGGGTCCAGGGCCCCTGGAAACACCATATATTTT.

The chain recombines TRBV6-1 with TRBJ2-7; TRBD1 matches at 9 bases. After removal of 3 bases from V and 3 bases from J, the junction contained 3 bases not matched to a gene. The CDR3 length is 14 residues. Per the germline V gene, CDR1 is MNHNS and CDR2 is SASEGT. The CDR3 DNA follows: TGTGCCAGCAGTGAGGGGACAGGGTTCTACGAGCAGTACTTC. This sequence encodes CASSEGTGFYEQYF.

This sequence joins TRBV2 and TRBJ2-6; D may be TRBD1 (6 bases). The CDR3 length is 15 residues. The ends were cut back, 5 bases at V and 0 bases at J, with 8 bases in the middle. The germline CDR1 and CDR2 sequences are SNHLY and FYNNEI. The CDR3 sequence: CASSLQGSGANVLTF. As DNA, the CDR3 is TGTGCCAGCAGTTTACAGGGCTCTGGGGCCAACGTCCTGACTTTC.

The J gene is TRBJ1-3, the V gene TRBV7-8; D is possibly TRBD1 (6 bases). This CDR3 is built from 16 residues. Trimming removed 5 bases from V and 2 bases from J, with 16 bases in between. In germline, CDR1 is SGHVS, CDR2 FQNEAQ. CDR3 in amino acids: CASSQGQLKPGNTIYF. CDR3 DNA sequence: TGTGCCAGCAGCCAAGGACAGCTTAAACCTGGAAACACCATATATTTT.

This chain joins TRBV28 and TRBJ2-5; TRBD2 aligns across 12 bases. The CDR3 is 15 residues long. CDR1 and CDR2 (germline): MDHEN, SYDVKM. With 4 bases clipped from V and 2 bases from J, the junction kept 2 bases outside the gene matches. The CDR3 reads CASSYGLAGQETQYF. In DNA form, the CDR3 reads TGTGCCAGCAGTTACGGACTAGCGGGACAAGAGACCCAGTACTTC.

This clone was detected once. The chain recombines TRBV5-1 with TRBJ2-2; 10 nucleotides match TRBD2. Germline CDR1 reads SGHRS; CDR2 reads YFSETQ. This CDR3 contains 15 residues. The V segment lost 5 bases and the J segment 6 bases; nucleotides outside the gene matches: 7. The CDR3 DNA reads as TGCGCCAGCAGATACCTAGCGGGAGCGGCCGGGGAGCTGTTTTTT. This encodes CASRYLAGAAGELFF. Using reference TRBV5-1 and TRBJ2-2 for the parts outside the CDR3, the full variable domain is KAGVTQTPRYLIKTRGQQVTLSCSPISGHRSVSWYQQTPGQGLQFLFEYFSETQRNKGNFPGRFSGRQFSNSRSEMNVSTLELGDSALYLCASRYLAGAAGELFFGEGSRLTVL.

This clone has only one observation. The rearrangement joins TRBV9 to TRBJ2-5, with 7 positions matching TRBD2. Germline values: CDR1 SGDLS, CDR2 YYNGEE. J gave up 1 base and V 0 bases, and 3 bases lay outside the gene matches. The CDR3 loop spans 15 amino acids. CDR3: CASSVEGRGQETQYF. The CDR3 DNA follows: TGTGCCAGCAGCGTAGAGGGGAGGGGCCAAGAGACCCAGTACTTC.

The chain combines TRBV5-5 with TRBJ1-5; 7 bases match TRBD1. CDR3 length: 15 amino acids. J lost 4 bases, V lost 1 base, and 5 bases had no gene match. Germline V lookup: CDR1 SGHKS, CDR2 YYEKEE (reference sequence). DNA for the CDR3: TGTGCCAGCAGCTTGCATGGGACAGCAAATCAGCCCCAGCATTTT. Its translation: CASSLHGTANQPQHF.